These 13 T cell receptor beta chains originate from one sample sequenced in a study of cytomegalovirus exposure and HLA in healthy donors. The repertoire was sequenced with immunoSEQ multiplex PCR; TCRdb's copy has only in-frame clones and lacks some. This sample has over 150,000 clones, with 70% to 90% found just once. Source material: PBMCs. These receptors were collected from a human donor in good health.

The genes are TRBV29-1 and TRBJ2-7, with 7 bases identical to TRBD1. Looked up from germline, CDR1 is SQVTM and CDR2 is ANQGSEA. V was pared by 5 bases and J by 6 bases, with 10 bases of the junction left unmatched. The CDR3 spans 13 residues. The CDR3 reads CSVLAGAGGEQYF. CDR3 bases: TGCAGCGTTTTGGCAGGTGCAGGGGGCGAGCAGTACTTC.

The chain links TRBV7-9 to TRBJ2-7; 12 positions agree with TRBD2. Germline CDR1 and CDR2: SEHNR and FQNEAQ (reference sequence). V trimming: 4 bases; J trimming: 2 bases; junction bases outside the gene matches: 12. The CDR3 spans 18 residues. The CDR3 DNA reads as TGTGCCAGCAGCTATAAATCACTAGCGGGGGGCCCACCCTACGAGCAGTACTTC. Encoded protein: CASSYKSLAGGPPYEQYF.

This chain uses TRBV11-3 with TRBJ2-1, with 13 bases that match TRBD2. Germline V gives CDR1 SGHNT, CDR2 YENEEA. V was pared by 5 bases and J by 8 bases, with 6 bases of the junction left unmatched. The CDR3 extends over 15 amino acids. The CDR3 here is CASSARGLAGDEQFF. CDR3 in DNA: TGTGCCAGCAGCGCTAGAGGACTAGCGGGAGATGAGCAGTTCTTC.

The chain couples TRBV2 to TRBJ2-3, with 12 bases lining up with TRBD2. V was pared by 6 bases and J by 3 bases, with 4 bases of the junction left unmatched. The length of the CDR3 is 15 residues. Germline loops: CDR1 SNHLY, CDR2 FYNNEI. For the CDR3, the DNA is TGTGCCAGCAGAAGACTAGCGGGGGAGACAGATACGCAGTATTTT. It codes for CASRRLAGETDTQYF.

This chain uses TRBV9 with TRBJ1-1, with D possibly being TRBD1 (5 bases). The CDR3 covers 15 residues. Germline V CDR1 and CDR2: SGDLS, YYNGEE. V was trimmed by 4 bases and J by 2 bases, leaving 15 bases between them. As DNA, the CDR3 is TGTGCCAGCAGCCTTGACAGAGCCGCTAACACTGAAGCTTTCTTT. As protein: CASSLDRAANTEAFF.

This clone appeared a few times. The CDR3 loop is CASSLYRGNTIYF. CDR3 nucleotides: TGTGCCAGCAGCTTATACAGAGGAAACACCATATATTTT. This chain uses TRBV7-2 with TRBJ1-3; no definite D call. V gave up 2 bases and J gave up 4 bases, with 6 bases separating them. Germline CDR1 and CDR2: SGHTA and FQGNSA. This CDR3 has 13 residues.

The rearrangement uses TRBV10-1 and TRBJ1-1; D gene uncertain. The CDR3 is made up of 15 amino acids. Germline V gene data show CDR1 as WNHNN and CDR2 as SYGVQD (reference sequence). V was cut by 0 bases and J by 4 bases, with 12 bases left in between. The CDR3 sequence: CASSESWQVGTEAFF. The CDR3 DNA is TGCGCCAGCAGTGAGTCCTGGCAGGTGGGCACTGAAGCTTTCTTT.

The genes are TRBV28 and TRBJ2-5, with D possibly TRBD2 on 6 matching bases. CDR1 is MDHEN and CDR2 is SYDVKM in the germline V gene. Trimming removed 7 bases from V and 10 bases from J, with 31 bases in between. There are 17 residues in the CDR3. The CDR3 loop is CASTHSEGRLGIKSQYF. CDR3 nucleotide sequence: TGTGCCAGCACCCACAGCGAGGGGAGGTTAGGCATAAAGAGCCAGTACTTC.

This chain joins TRBV4-2 and TRBJ2-4, with 12 bases matching TRBD2. After removal of 2 bases from V and 5 bases from J, the junction contained 7 bases not matched to a gene. Germline V CDR1 and CDR2: LGHNA, YNFKEQ. The CDR3 extends over 17 amino acids. This CDR3 is CASSQKPTSGSQNIQYF. For the CDR3, the DNA is TGTGCCAGCAGCCAAAAACCGACTAGCGGGAGCCAAAACATTCAGTACTTC.

The V gene is TRBV27, the J gene TRBJ2-3, with TRBD2 matching 11 bases. The CDR3 runs 15 residues. CDR1 is MNHEY and CDR2 is SMNVEV in the germline V gene (reference sequence). The V and J ends lost 6 bases and 2 bases, in that order; junction bases with no gene match: 4. The CDR3 here is CASRSGLAVTDTQYF. CDR3 DNA sequence: TGTGCCAGCAGATCGGGACTAGCGGTCACAGATACGCAGTATTTT.

The gene calls are TRBV20-1 and TRBJ2-7, with D tentatively TRBD1 (6 bases). The CDR3 runs to 11 residues. Germline assignment: CDR1 DFQATT and CDR2 SNEGSKA (reference sequence). V was shortened by 5 bases and J by 4 bases, with 9 bases between the two germline ends. CDR3 sequence reads: CSAGGLYEQYF. In nucleotides, the CDR3 is TGCAGTGCTGGGGGCCTTTACGAGCAGTACTTC.

This rearrangement joins TRBV6-5 to TRBJ1-1; TRBD1 matches at 7 bases. The CDR3 is made up of 13 amino acids. The ends lost 5 bases at V and 7 bases at J; junction bases unmatched: 7. The germline V gene encodes CDR1 MNHEY and CDR2 SVGAGI. The CDR3 DNA is TGTGCCAGCAGTCGTTGGACAGGAATTGAAGCTTTCTTT. Translated: CASSRWTGIEAFF.

The chain links TRBV7-9 to TRBJ2-7, with TRBD2 matching 8 bases. This CDR3 is built from 17 residues. From germline, CDR1 is SEHNR and CDR2 FQNEAQ (reference sequence). V shed 4 bases, J shed 2 bases, and the junction held 13 bases outside the gene matches. CDR3 loop: CASSSLAGGRFPYEQYF. CDR3 nucleotide sequence: TGTGCCAGCAGCTCCTTGGCGGGCGGGAGGTTTCCCTACGAGCAGTACTTC.